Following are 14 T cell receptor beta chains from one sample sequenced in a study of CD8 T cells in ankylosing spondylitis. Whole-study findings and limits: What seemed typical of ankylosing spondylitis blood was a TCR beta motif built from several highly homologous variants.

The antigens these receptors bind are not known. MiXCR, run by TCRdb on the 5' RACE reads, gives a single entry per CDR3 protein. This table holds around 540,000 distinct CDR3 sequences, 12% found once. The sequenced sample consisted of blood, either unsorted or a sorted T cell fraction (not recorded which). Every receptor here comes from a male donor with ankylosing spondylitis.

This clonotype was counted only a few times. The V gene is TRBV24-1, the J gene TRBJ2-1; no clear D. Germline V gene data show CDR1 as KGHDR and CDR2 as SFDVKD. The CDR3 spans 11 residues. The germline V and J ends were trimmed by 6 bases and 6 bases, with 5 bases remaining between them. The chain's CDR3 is CATSSSNEQFF. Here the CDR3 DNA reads TGTGCCACCAGTTCTAGCAATGAGCAGTTCTTC.

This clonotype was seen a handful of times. CDR3 amino acids: CASSKVEREASYEQYF. As DNA, the CDR3 is TGTGCCAGCAGCAAAGTCGAGCGGGAGGCCTCCTACGAGCAGTACTTC. The chain uses TRBV21-1 and TRBJ2-7; the D call in the table, TRBD2, was not verified against the DNA. TRBV21-1 is classified as a pseudogene. This CDR3 has 16 amino acids.

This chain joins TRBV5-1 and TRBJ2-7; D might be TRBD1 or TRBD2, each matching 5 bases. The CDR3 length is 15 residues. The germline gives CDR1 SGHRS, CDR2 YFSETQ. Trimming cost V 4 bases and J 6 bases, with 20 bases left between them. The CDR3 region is CASSPRENSFGEQYF. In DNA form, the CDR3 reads TGCGCCAGCAGCCCCAGGGAGAATTCGTTTGGCGAGCAGTACTTC.

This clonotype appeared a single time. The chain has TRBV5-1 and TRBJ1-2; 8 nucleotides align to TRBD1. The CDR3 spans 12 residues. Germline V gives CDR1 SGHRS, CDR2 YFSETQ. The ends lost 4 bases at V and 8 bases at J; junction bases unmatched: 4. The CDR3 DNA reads TGCGCCAGCAGCATCAGGGGGCAGGGCTACACCTTC. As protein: CASSIRGQGYTF.

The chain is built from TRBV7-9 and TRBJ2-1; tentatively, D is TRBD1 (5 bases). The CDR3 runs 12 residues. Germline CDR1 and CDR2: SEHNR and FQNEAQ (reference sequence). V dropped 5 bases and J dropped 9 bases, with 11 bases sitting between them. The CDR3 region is CASSPEQGEQFF. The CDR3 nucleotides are TGTGCCAGCAGCCCCGAGCAGGGTGAGCAGTTCTTC.

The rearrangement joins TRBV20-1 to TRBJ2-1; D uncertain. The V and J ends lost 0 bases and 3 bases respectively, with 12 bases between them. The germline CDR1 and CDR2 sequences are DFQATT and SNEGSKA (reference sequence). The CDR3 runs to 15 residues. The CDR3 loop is CSARDTAWGYNEQFF. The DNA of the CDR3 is TGCAGTGCTAGAGATACAGCTTGGGGCTACAATGAGCAGTTCTTC.

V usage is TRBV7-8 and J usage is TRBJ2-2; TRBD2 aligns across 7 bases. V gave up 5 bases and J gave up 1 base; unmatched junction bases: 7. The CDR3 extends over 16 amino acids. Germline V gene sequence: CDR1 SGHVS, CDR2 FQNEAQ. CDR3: CASSRQLARNTGELFF. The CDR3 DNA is TGTGCCAGCAGCCGCCAACTAGCGAGGAACACCGGGGAGCTGTTTTTT.

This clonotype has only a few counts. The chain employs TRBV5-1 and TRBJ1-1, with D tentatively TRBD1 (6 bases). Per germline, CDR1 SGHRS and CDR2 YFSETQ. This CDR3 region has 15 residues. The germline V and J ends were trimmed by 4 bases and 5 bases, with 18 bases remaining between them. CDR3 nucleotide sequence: TGCGCCAGCAGCACGATGGGGGGGGCGGATACTGAAGCTTTCTTT. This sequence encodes CASSTMGGADTEAFF.

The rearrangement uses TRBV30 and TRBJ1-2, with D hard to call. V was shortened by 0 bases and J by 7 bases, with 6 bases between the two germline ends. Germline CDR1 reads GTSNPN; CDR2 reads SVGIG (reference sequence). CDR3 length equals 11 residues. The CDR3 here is CAWSVLVGYTF. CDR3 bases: TGTGCCTGGAGTGTACTGGTTGGCTACACCTTC.

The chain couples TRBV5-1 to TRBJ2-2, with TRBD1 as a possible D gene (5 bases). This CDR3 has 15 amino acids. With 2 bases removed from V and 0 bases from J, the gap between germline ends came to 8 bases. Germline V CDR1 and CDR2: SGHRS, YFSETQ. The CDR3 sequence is CASSFGAANTGELFF. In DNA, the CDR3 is TGCGCCAGCAGCTTTGGGGCGGCGAACACCGGGGAGCTGTTTTTT.

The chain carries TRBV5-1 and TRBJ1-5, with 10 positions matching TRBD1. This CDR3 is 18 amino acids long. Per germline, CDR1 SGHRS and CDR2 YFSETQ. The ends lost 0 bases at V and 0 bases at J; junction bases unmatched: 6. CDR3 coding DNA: TGCGCCAGCAGCTTGGGCGGGACAGGGGCCGATAGCAATCAGCCCCAGCATTTT. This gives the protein CASSLGGTGADSNQPQHF.

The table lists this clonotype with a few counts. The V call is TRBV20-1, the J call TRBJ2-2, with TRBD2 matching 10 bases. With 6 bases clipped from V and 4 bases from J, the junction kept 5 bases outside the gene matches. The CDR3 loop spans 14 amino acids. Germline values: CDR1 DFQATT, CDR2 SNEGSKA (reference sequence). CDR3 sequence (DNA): TGCAGTGCAGGCCTAGCGGGAGCCACCGGGGAGCTGTTTTTT. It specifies CSAGLAGATGELFF.

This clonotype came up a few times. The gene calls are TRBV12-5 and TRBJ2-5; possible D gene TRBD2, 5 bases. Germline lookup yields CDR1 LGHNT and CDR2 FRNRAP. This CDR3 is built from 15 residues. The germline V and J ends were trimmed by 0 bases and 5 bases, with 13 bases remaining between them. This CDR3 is CASGLVPREGETQYF. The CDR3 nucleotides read TGTGCTAGTGGTTTGGTACCGAGGGAAGGGGAGACCCAGTACTTC.

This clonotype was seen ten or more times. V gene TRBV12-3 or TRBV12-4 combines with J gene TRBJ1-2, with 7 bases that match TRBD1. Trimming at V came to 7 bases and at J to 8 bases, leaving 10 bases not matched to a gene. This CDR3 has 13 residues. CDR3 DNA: TGTGCCAGCAACCCACAGGGGACTCGGGGCTACACCTTC. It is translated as CASNPQGTRGYTF.